This paragraph reports one T cell receptor (beta chain). What it recognizes is unknown. Trimming pared 4 bases from V and 2 bases from J, leaving 6 bases between. The germline V gene has CDR1 MGHRA and CDR2 YSYEKL. The CDR3 runs to 13 residues. This sample was taken from a study of T cell clonotyping in hematopoietic cell transplantation. Libraries were prepared by immunoSEQ multiplex PCR; TCRdb keeps only in-frame clonotypes and omits some of them. The top ten clones hold around 4.5% of a sample with about 16,000 clones, approximately 85% of them seen once. Study-level points and caveats: After transplant, recipient diversity fell while pathologically expanded clonotypes grew through day 180. No sorting was done, leaving CD4 and CD8 contributions mixed.

The origin of this receptor is a woman aged 40 to 50 in good health. Some clones in this sample may be carry-over from other donors' samples. The chain combines TRBV4-1 with TRBJ1-5; D gene unclear. The sample was peripheral blood mononuclear cells. The CDR3 region is CASSPGRNQPQHF. The CDR3 DNA is TGCGCCAGCAGCCCCGGTCGCAATCAGCCCCAGCATTTT.